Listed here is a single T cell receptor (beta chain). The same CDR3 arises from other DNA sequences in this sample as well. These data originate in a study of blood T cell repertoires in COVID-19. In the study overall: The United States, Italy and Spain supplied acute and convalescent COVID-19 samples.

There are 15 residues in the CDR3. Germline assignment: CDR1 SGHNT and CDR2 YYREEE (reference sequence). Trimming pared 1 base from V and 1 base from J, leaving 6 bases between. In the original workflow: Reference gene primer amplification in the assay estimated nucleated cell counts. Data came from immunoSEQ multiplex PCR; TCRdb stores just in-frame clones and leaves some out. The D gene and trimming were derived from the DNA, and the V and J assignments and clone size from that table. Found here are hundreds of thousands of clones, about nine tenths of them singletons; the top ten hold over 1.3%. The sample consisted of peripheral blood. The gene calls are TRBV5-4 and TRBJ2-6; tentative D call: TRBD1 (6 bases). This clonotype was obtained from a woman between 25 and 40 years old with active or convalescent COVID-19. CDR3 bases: TGTGCCAGCAGCTTGAGGGGGTCTGGGGCCAACGTCCTGACTTTC. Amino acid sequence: CASSLRGSGANVLTF.